This T cell receptor (beta chain) was recorded in a study of T cell responses to AZD1222 COVID-19 vaccine (dated by TCRdb to about 2021). For the wider study: AZD1222 recipients whose second dose came at about 4 weeks and those whose second dose came at about 12 weeks were combined into one group, since spike-specific TCR depth and breadth did not differ between the two schedules. A total of about 230 trial participants underwent TCR sequencing, of whom about 210 received two doses of AZD1222 and about 26 received two doses of the MenACWY control vaccine. Trial participants were enrolled into age subgroups of 18-55, 56-69 and 70-plus years, which contained roughly 140, 27 and 60 TCR-sequenced participants, respectively. Study-level results and caveats: Nearly half of unique spike-specific TCRs reportedly recognized epitopes outside regions mutated in the B.1.351 and B.1.1.7 variants. In the small 56-69-year group, the increase in depth fell short of significance, most likely because of low power. Most participants were white British and females outnumbered males, and the authors suggested that clonal diversity may have been underestimated. Vaccine-associated CD4 TCRs spanned the whole spike protein, with dominant responses in regions 160-218 and 743-854. No day 14 peak-response samples were available, so repertoires were characterized only after the peak T cell response. Conclusions about previously exposed vaccinees are limited because only five to seven AZD1222 recipients were SARS-CoV-2 seropositive at baseline. Spike-specific TCR breadth and depth rose significantly after two AZD1222 doses compared with day 0 and with MenACWY recipients.

The CDR3 regions of human TCRbeta chains were analyzed by immunosequencing. As for the original processing: TCRs in the repertoires were compared against a reference library of SARS-CoV-2-specific TCRs that had been generated with the MIRA antigen-specificity platform. Breadth was defined as the fraction of unique TCRs that were SARS-CoV-2-associated, and depth was defined as the fraction of total T cells that were SARS-CoV-2-associated. Using the MIRA data, each spike-specific TCR was mapped to the spike region that the TCR reacts to and placed in a CD4 or CD8 class. Log10-transformed breadth and depth values were compared by one-way ANOVA with Sidak's multiple comparisons tests. As stored in TCRdb, this immuneACCESS dataset retains in-frame rearrangements with V and J assigned. A fraction of the clones does not appear; measured against another copy, unresolved V genes explain less than half of the discrepancy, and the remainder lacks a known reason. D and trimming were read from the DNA, whereas the V and J calls and clone size are those reported in that table. The sample table contains some 86,000 clones; only one count was recorded for around 81% of them. Of the sample, less than 25% is held by the ten largest clones.

This clone was counted once. This clone's antigen is unknown. Nothing much larger sits one base from this clone, and base qualities are not available. Sample time point, as interpreted from the label and publication: baseline before first vaccination. Vaccinee samples were obtained from the UK trials COV001 and COV002, which included a single-blind randomized controlled phase 2/3 trial of AZD1222 (ChAdOx1 nCoV-19) in healthy adults. Trial participant PBMC samples were collected at day 0 and day 28 after the second dose for TCRbeta chain sequencing. CDR1 and CDR2 (MNHEY, SMNVEV) derive from the germline V gene (reference sequence). Between the V and J ends, shortened by 4 bases and 10 bases respectively, the junction contains 17 bases. There are 15 amino acids in the CDR3, from cysteine to phenylalanine inclusive. Kept here is only the CDR3 DNA, which spans 45 bases and is read in frame from base 1.

The material was peripheral blood, obtained on day 0 of AZD1222 vaccination. The TCR was taken from an adult in good health. The rearrangement combines TRBV27 with TRBJ1-6; the D gene lacks a confident call. Here is the DNA: TGTGCCAGCAGTTCCCCCTCGGAAGGGCGGTCACCCCTCCACTTT. Translated, this gives CASSSPSEGRSPLHF.